Listed here are 4 T cell receptor beta chains from one sample, sequenced in a study of tumor-infiltrating lymphocytes in primary liver carcinoma. Reverse transcription of approximately 500 ng total RNA with a constant-region primer produced TCR beta cDNA. Slightly modified ARM-PCR with three nested multiplex PCR rounds yielded TCR beta libraries. The first two PCR rounds used TRBV1-TRBV30 forward primers with a C-beta reverse primer, roughly 10 cycles each. MiXCR, run by TCRdb on the multiplex PCR reads, gives a single entry per CDR3 protein. The sample comprises fewer than 110,000 distinct CDR3 sequences, around 71% of which are singletons, and less than 15% rests with the top ten. The study co-extracted DNA and RNA from approximately 20-30 mg of unsorted bulk tissue. The sequenced sample consisted of liver tumor tissue from sampling region 2. Subset given: tumor region T2, inferior pole. The receptors stem from a woman in her sixties with primary liver carcinoma and hepatitis B virus infection.

The chain recombines TRBV11-2 with TRBJ1-1, with D perhaps matching TRBD1 (5 bases). In germline, CDR1 is SGHAT, CDR2 FQNNGV. The CDR3 totals 17 residues. Trimming removed 7 bases at V and 11 bases at J, with 32 bases between. The CDR3 DNA sequence: TGTGCCAGCAACCCGACATGGGGTGGGGGTAAAGGCACTGTGGCTTTCTTT. It specifies CASNPTWGGGKGTVAFF. Variable domain in full (rest from reference TRBV11-2 and TRBJ1-1): EAGVAQSPRYKIIEKRQSVAFWCNPISGHATLYWYQQILGQGPKLLIQFQNNGVVDDSQLPKDRFSAERLKGVDSTLKIQPAKLEDSAVYLCASNPTWGGGKGTVAFFGQGTRLTVV.

About this clonotype itself: A clone one base away is much larger, so this may be a read error. The conserved final phenylalanine or tryptophan is absent from the CDR3, which likely points to a read error. The V call is TRBV6-1, the J call TRBJ2-6; D call uncertain. Germline V gives CDR1 MNHNS, CDR2 SASEGT. This CDR3 has 15 amino acids. The V and J ends lost 8 bases and 0 bases respectively, with 11 bases between them. The chain's CDR3 is CASLPGSSGANVLTV. In DNA, the CDR3 is TGTGCCAGCCTACCTGGTTCCTCTGGGGCCAACGTCCTGACTGTC.

A note on this clonotype: Mismatch with germline at one junction end may stem from a read error. The chain links TRBV7-8 to TRBJ2-7; no definite D call. The CDR3 has 13 residues. Germline values: CDR1 SGHVS, CDR2 FQNEAQ. CDR3 amino acids: CVSSLSSPPEQYF. The DNA of the CDR3 is TGTGTCAGCAGCTTAAGTAGTCCCCCCGAGCAGTACTTC.

Comments on this clonotype: The CDR3 end shows no conserved phenylalanine or tryptophan, and so a read error is likely. The rearrangement links TRBV19 to TRBJ1-1; D call uncertain. Germline CDR1 is LNHDA and CDR2 is SQIVND (reference sequence). The CDR3 totals 12 residues. CDR3 DNA sequence: TGTGCAAGTAAAGACGTGAACACTGAAGCTTTCTAT. Translating it yields CASKDVNTEAFY.